Listed below are T cell receptor beta chains from one sample, sequenced in a study of T and B cells in COVID-19 patients. TCRdb re-called the multiplex PCR reads through MiXCR, storing one row per CDR3 protein. The data hold under 5,000 distinct CDR3 sequences, with approximately 33% observed a single time. Source material: blood. The receptors here all came from a human donor who had recovered from COVID-19. Each CDR3 is given with its conserved first and last residue. The D gene is left open where the match is weak. Size is stated for part of the rows, as once, few or many counts, or as a class when the clone is expanded.

clone size,D gene,J gene,V gene,CDR3 DNA,CDR3 protein
-,TRBD1,TRBJ1-5,TRBV19,TGTGCCAGTAGCCTCGGGACAGGGGTCAATCAGCCCCAGCATTTT,CASSLGTGVNQPQHF
-,TRBD1,TRBJ1-2,TRBV5-4,TGTGCCAGCAGCATTGGATTGGACAGGGATCATGGCTACACCTTC,CASSIGLDRDHGYTF
medium-sized,-,TRBJ2-7,TRBV5-4,TGTGCCAGCAGCCTATGGGGTTACGAGCAGTACTTC,CASSLWGYEQYF
medium-sized,-,TRBJ2-1,TRBV6-2/TRBV6-3,TGTGCCAGCAGTTACGGGCGGGAAGGGGGCAATGAGCAGTTCTTC,CASSYGREGGNEQFF
-,-,TRBJ1-1,TRBV12-3/TRBV12-4,TGTGCCAGCAGCCCTGATGCTGGGACTGAAGCTTTCTTT,CASSPDAGTEAFF
medium-sized,TRBD2,TRBJ2-2,TRBV19,TGTGCCAGTAGTATCAGATCGGGGGGGACCGGGGAGCTGTTTTTT,CASSIRSGGTGELFF
once,TRBD2,TRBJ2-3,TRBV5-1,TGCGCCAGCAGCTGGACTAGCGGGAGCATAGATACGCAGTATTTT,CASSWTSGSIDTQYF
once,TRBD2,TRBJ2-7,TRBV6-5,TGTGCCAGTTACCCGACCGAAGGCGGGAGTTGTCACGAGCAGTACTTC,CASYPTEGGSCHEQYF
-,TRBD2,TRBJ2-7,TRBV19,TGTGCCAGTAGTAAGACTAGCGAGAGCTCCTACGAGCAGTACTTC,CASSKTSESSYEQYF
medium-sized,-,TRBJ2-3,TRBV11-1,TGTGCCAGCAGCTTAGCGGGGCAGATCACAGATACGCAGTATTTT,CASSLAGQITDTQYF
medium-sized,-,TRBJ2-7,TRBV27,TGTGCCAGCAGTGCTAGGGACGGCGGGGACGAGCAGTACTTC,CASSARDGGDEQYF
large,TRBD2,TRBJ2-1,TRBV29-1,TGCAGCGTCCGACTAGCGGGAGGGCCTGAGCAGTTCTTC,CSVRLAGGPEQFF
medium-sized,-,TRBJ1-1,TRBV29-1,TGCAGCGCCCGGGACGGTGAAGCTTTCTTT,CSARDGEAFF
-,TRBD2,TRBJ2-7,TRBV29-1,TGCAGCGCAAAAGGGACTAGCGGGAGCTACGAGCAGTACTTC,CSAKGTSGSYEQYF
-,-,TRBJ2-7,TRBV18,TGTGCCAGCTCACCCCCCGGGACTCGAACATACGAGCAGTACTTC,CASSPPGTRTYEQYF
-,TRBD2,TRBJ2-1,TRBV30,TGTGCCTGGGATACAGGACTAGCGGTCAATGAGCAGTTCTTC,CAWDTGLAVNEQFF
-,-,TRBJ1-2,TRBV15,TGTGCCACCAGCAGAGGAGGGGCCAACTATGGCTACACCTTC,CATSRGGANYGYTF
-,-,TRBJ2-4,TRBV27,TGTGCCAGCAGTTTATCGGCGGACGCCAAAAACATTCAGTACTTC,CASSLSADAKNIQYF
-,-,TRBJ1-1,TRBV6-1,TGTGCCAGCAGTGAATACGGGGGAGAAAGGGAAGCTTTCTTT,CASSEYGGEREAFF
-,TRBD2,TRBJ2-1,TRBV20-1,TGCAGTGCTGAAGTCAAGGCTAGCGGGAGTGAAGAGCAGTTCTTC,CSAEVKASGSEEQFF
-,TRBD1,TRBJ1-4,TRBV30,TGTGCCTGGAGGGGAACAGGGGCACCTAATGAAAAACTGTTTTTT,CAWRGTGAPNEKLFF
-,-,TRBJ1-2,TRBV12-3/TRBV12-4,TGTGCCAGCAGCCCCGCCTACTATGGCTACACCTTC,CASSPAYYGYTF
few,TRBD2,TRBJ2-1,TRBV5-1,TGCGCCAGCGGCCGACTAGCGGGAGCCTACAATGAGCAGTTCTTC,CASGRLAGAYNEQFF
-,TRBD1,TRBJ1-3,TRBV6-1,TGTGCCAGCGGAGGGACAGAACCTGGAAACACCATATATTTT,CASGGTEPGNTIYF
few,-,TRBJ1-5,TRBV18,TGTGCCAGCTCACCAGAGGACGTTAGGCAGCCCCAGCATTTT,CASSPEDVRQPQHF
-,TRBD1,TRBJ1-5,TRBV12-3/TRBV12-4,TGTGCCAGCAGTTTAAGGGACAGGGGATATCAGCCCCAGCATTTT,CASSLRDRGYQPQHF
-,-,TRBJ1-4,TRBV10-3,TGTGCCATCAGTGAGGGGGGGCAGGGGGAAAAACTGTTTTTT,CAISEGGQGEKLFF
-,TRBD1,TRBJ2-7,TRBV5-5,TGTGCCAGCAGCCTGACAGGGGCCTACGAGCAGTACTTC,CASSLTGAYEQYF